One sample yielded the 24 T cell receptor beta chains listed below, sequenced in a study of vaccination and CD4 T cells after COVID-19. Cultured CD4+ T cells had their DNA profiled by the Oncomine TCR Beta short-read assay. From the PCR reads, TCRdb called clonotypes with MiXCR, one entry per CDR3 protein. The table lists 9,500 to 15,000 distinct CDR3 sequences, around 40% of them singletons. Treatment noted: roughly 11-day PBMC culture with coronavirus spike peptide pools or control peptides (ViraFEST assay). Their specific antigens are unknown. Sequencing used cultured CD4+ T cells from blood. The origin of the receptors is a human donor with COVID-19.

This chain connects TRBV6-1 to TRBJ1-3; TRBD1 might be the D (6 bases). V shed 8 bases and J shed 2 bases, with 10 bases lying between them. The germline CDR1 and CDR2 sequences are MNHNS and SASEGT. The CDR3 is made up of 13 amino acids. CDR3 protein: CASSEGAGNTIYF. The CDR3 DNA is TGTGCCAGCTCCGAGGGGGCTGGAAACACCATATATTTT.

The chain is built from TRBV6-1 and TRBJ2-7; either TRBD1 or TRBD2 may supply D (5 bases each). Between the trimmed V and J ends, which lost 6 bases and 3 bases, there was a span of 12 bases. Germline V gene data show CDR1 as MNHNS and CDR2 as SASEGT. The CDR3 totals 13 residues. The CDR3 here is CASRGDRLYEQYF. CDR3 bases: TGTGCCAGCAGGGGGGACCGACTCTACGAGCAGTACTTC.

The chain carries TRBV19 and TRBJ1-5; D remains ambiguous. Trimming pared 3 bases from V and 1 base from J, leaving 13 bases between. CDR3 length: 16 residues. Germline CDR1 and CDR2: LNHDA and SQIVND (reference sequence). The CDR3 DNA reads as TGTGCCAGTAGTATTTCCCTCCCTGGGAGCAATCAGCCCCAGCATTTT. As protein: CASSISLPGSNQPQHF. The full variable domain, in which reference TRBV19 and TRBJ1-5 provide the parts outside the CDR3, is DGGITQSPKYLFRKEGQNVTLSCEQNLNHDAMYWYRQDPGQGLRLIYYSQIVNDFQKGDIAEGYSVSREKKESFPLTVTSAQKNPTAFYLCASSISLPGSNQPQHFGDGTRLSIL.

As concerns this clonotype: Compared with germline, one end of the junction differs, possibly owing to a read error. The V gene is TRBV10-3, the J gene TRBJ1-1; TRBD1 is a possible D gene (5 bases). The CDR3 contains 14 residues. Germline lookup yields CDR1 ENHRY and CDR2 SYGVKD. The CDR3 DNA is TGTGTCATCAGTGAGGGGACCGCGAACACTGAAGCTTTCTTT. Its translation is CVISEGTANTEAFF.

The chain uses TRBV20-1 and TRBJ2-1; the match to TRBD1 covers 9 bases. Germline loops: CDR1 DFQATT, CDR2 SNEGSKA (reference sequence). CDR3 length equals 13 residues. For the CDR3, the DNA is TGCAGCAGTCCGGGACAGGGAGTCAATGAGCAGTTCTTC. This sequence encodes CSSPGQGVNEQFF.

The J gene is TRBJ2-3, the V gene TRBV6-2 or TRBV6-3, with D unresolved. The CDR3 length is 15 residues. CDR1 is MNHEY, CDR2 SVGEGT, per germline. Trimming cost V 6 bases and J 0 bases, with 13 bases left between them. The CDR3 nucleotides read TGTGCCAGCAGCCATAGGGTGGGGAGCACAGATACGCAGTATTTT. Residues: CASSHRVGSTDTQYF.

The genes are TRBV10-3 and TRBJ1-1; possibly TRBD1 for D (5 bases). V gave up 0 bases and J gave up 8 bases, with 13 bases separating them. CDR1 and CDR2 (germline): ENHRY, SYGVKD. The CDR3 runs to 14 residues. CDR3 coding DNA: TGTGCCATCAGTGAGTCGGGGGGGGGAGCCGAAGCTTTCTTT. This translates into CAISESGGGAEAFF.

This chain uses TRBV19 with TRBJ2-2, with 8 bases identical to TRBD1. Germline values: CDR1 LNHDA, CDR2 SQIVND (reference sequence). J lost 0 bases, V lost 7 bases, and 1 base had no gene match. This CDR3 has 14 residues. For the CDR3, the DNA is TGTGCCAGTATCAGGGGGCCGAACACCGGGGAGCTGTTTTTT. This gives the protein CASIRGPNTGELFF.

As regards this clonotype: Since no conserved phenylalanine or tryptophan closes the CDR3, a read error is the likely cause. The rearrangement uses TRBV7-8 and TRBJ1-6, with D uncertain. Trimming took off 2 bases at V and 9 bases at J, with 14 bases between the two ends. The germline V gene encodes CDR1 SGHVS and CDR2 FQNEAQ. This CDR3 spans 15 amino acids. In DNA, the CDR3 is TGTGCCAGCAGCTTAAATCAGGTGAATGCTTCACCCCTCCACCTT. Amino acids: CASSLNQVNASPLHL.

The chain carries TRBV19 and TRBJ2-7, with D perhaps TRBD1 (6 bases). V was clipped by 4 bases and J by 2 bases, with 12 bases between them. CDR1 and CDR2 from the germline V gene are LNHDA and SQIVND (reference sequence). The CDR3 is made up of 14 amino acids. The CDR3 here is CASSTLEGAYEQYF. CDR3 in DNA: TGTGCCAGTAGTACCTTAGAGGGGGCCTACGAGCAGTACTTC.

This clonotype appeared a few times. The chain has TRBV25-1 and TRBJ1-5, with D possibly matching TRBD1 (5 bases). This CDR3 comprises 14 residues. V lost 4 bases to trimming and J lost 4 bases, with 11 bases between them. Germline CDR1 and CDR2: MGHDK and SYGVNS. The CDR3 DNA sequence: TGTGCCAGCAGTGTGACTGGGGGAAATCAGCCCCAGCATTTT. Protein: CASSVTGGNQPQHF.

The chain uses TRBV27 and TRBJ1-5; 7 bases are a match to TRBD1. This CDR3 has 14 residues. The V gene's germline CDR1 is MNHEY and CDR2 SMNVEV (reference sequence). Losses at the gene ends were 5 bases for V and 7 bases for J; bases not matched to a gene: 8. This chain's CDR3 is CASSPTGDLQPQHF. The CDR3 DNA is TGTGCCAGCAGTCCAACAGGGGATCTACAGCCCCAGCATTTT.

This clonotype was detected only a few times. The chain joins TRBV6-4 to TRBJ2-2; no definite D call. Trimming took off 3 bases at V and 5 bases at J, with 7 bases between the two ends. The CDR3 runs to 13 residues. Per germline, CDR1 MRHNA and CDR2 SNTAGT. CDR3 DNA sequence: TGTGCCAGCAGTGAAGAAGTAACCGGGGAGCTGTTTTTT. It codes for CASSEEVTGELFF.

A remark on this clonotype: A far larger clone is a single base away, which makes a read error likely. The gene calls are TRBV7-9 and TRBJ1-2, with D unclear. CDR1 SEHNR and CDR2 FQNEAQ come from the germline V gene (reference sequence). The CDR3 extends over 17 amino acids. CDR3 sequence reads: CASSPGVGGLANYGYTF. The CDR3 nucleotides read TGCGCCAGCAGCCCCGGTGTGGGAGGGCTCGCCAACTATGGCTACACCTTC. The full variable domain, its missing parts supplied by reference TRBV7-9 and TRBJ1-2, is DTGVSQNPRHKITKRGQNVTFRCDPISEHNRLYWYRQTLGQGPEFLTYFQNEAQLEKSRLLSDRFSAERPKGSFSTLEIQRTEQGDSAMYLCASSPGVGGLANYGYTFGSGTRLTVV.

This rearrangement joins TRBV19 to TRBJ2-5, with D maybe TRBD1 (6 bases). Germline lookup yields CDR1 LNHDA and CDR2 SQIVND (reference sequence). The CDR3 spans 13 residues. Between the trimmed V and J ends, which lost 5 bases and 3 bases, there was a span of 10 bases. CDR3 in DNA: TGTGCCAGTAGTTTGCGGACAGAAGAGACCCAGTACTTC. Translating gives CASSLRTEETQYF.

This clonotype appeared a few times. This chain links TRBV5-1 with TRBJ1-2, with TRBD1 as a possible D gene (5 bases). Germline V gene lookup returns CDR1 SGHRS and CDR2 YFSETQ. Trimming removed 4 bases from V and 8 bases from J, with 21 bases in between. This CDR3 is built from 15 residues. CDR3 sequence: CASSQGTVDIGGYTF. CDR3 DNA sequence: TGCGCCAGCAGCCAAGGGACGGTAGATATAGGGGGCTACACCTTC.

The DNA of the CDR3 is TGTGCCAGCAGCACTACAGGGTGGGTCACTGAAGCTTTCTTT. It codes for CASSTTGWVTEAFF. J is TRBJ1-1 and V is TRBV5-5; D is perhaps TRBD1 (6 bases). Trimming left V 4 bases short and J 4 bases short, with 14 bases between. CDR1 and CDR2 from the germline V gene are SGHKS and YYEKEE (reference sequence). The CDR3 loop spans 14 amino acids.

This clonotype was detected a few times. The gene calls are TRBV2 and TRBJ2-3; TRBD1 or TRBD2 may be the D gene (6 bases each). V lost 0 bases and J lost 5, with 18 bases in between. Germline-derived CDR1 and CDR2 are SNHLY and FYNNEI. This CDR3 is 17 amino acids long. The CDR3 DNA reads as TGTGCCAGCAGTGAAGCAGCCCCCGGCAGGGGAGGAGATACGCAGTATTTT. It is translated as CASSEAAPGRGGDTQYF.

The chain carries TRBV7-6 and TRBJ2-1; either TRBD1 or TRBD2 may supply D (7 bases each). CDR1 is SGHVS and CDR2 is FNYEAQ in the germline V gene. V was cut by 5 bases and J by 7 bases, with 15 bases left in between. The CDR3 has 14 amino acids. In nucleotides, the CDR3 is TGTGCCAGCAGCAAAGCGGGACAGATGAATGAGCAGTTCTTC. Translated: CASSKAGQMNEQFF. The full variable domain, in which reference TRBV7-6 and TRBJ2-1 provide the parts outside the CDR3, is GAGVSQSPRYKVTKRGQDVALRCDPISGHVSLYWYRQALGQGPEFLTYFNYEAQQDKSGLPNDRFSAERPEGSISTLTIQRTEQRDSAMYRCASSKAGQMNEQFFGPGTRLTVL.

The chain combines TRBV4-1 with TRBJ2-4; either TRBD1 or TRBD2 may fit D (5 bases each). There are 16 residues in the CDR3. Germline lookup yields CDR1 MGHRA and CDR2 YSYEKL. The V gene lost 2 bases and the J gene lost 3 bases, with 14 bases spanning the gap. The CDR3 spells CASSQQSPGSKNIQYF. The DNA of the CDR3 is TGCGCCAGCAGCCAACAAAGTCCAGGGAGCAAAAACATTCAGTACTTC.

This clonotype was found a few times. The V gene is TRBV7-2, the J gene TRBJ2-6; D call uncertain. The germline V gene encodes CDR1 SGHTA and CDR2 FQGNSA. The CDR3 totals 15 residues. Trimming removed 2 bases from V and 4 bases from J, with 9 bases in between. CDR3 coding DNA: TGTGCCAGCAGCTTATCGGTTGGAGGGGCCAACGTCCTGACTTTC. It translates to CASSLSVGGANVLTF.

This clonotype was seen only a few times. The chain links TRBV7-3 to TRBJ1-1; D gene uncertain. Deletions cut 1 base from V and 6 bases from J, with 9 bases between. CDR1 SGHTA and CDR2 FQGTGA come from the germline V gene. The length of the CDR3 is 13 residues. The CDR3 DNA reads as TGTGCCAGCAGCTTAAAGCCGTGGTCTGAAGCTTTCTTT. It codes for CASSLKPWSEAFF.

This chain uses TRBV20-1 with TRBJ2-1; D perhaps matches TRBD1 (6 bases). This CDR3 region has 14 residues. Trimming left V 0 bases short and J 6 bases short, with 12 bases between. Germline V gene sequence: CDR1 DFQATT, CDR2 SNEGSKA (reference sequence). As DNA, the CDR3 is TGCAGTGCTAGAGATGCGGCAGGGGTCAATGAGCAGTTCTTC. This codes for CSARDAAGVNEQFF.

This clonotype came up once. Sequence at one end of the junction differs from germline and may be a read error. The chain uses TRBV14 and TRBJ2-3; TRBD2 is a possible D gene (5 bases). This CDR3 has 13 amino acids. The germline V gene has CDR1 SGHDN and CDR2 FVKESK. The CDR3: CASSLRGTDAQYF. CDR3 in DNA: TGTGCCAGCAGCCTCCGGGGAACAGATGCGCAGTATTTT.